The 8 T cell receptor beta chains below all came from one sample that was sequenced in a study of blood T cell repertoires in COVID-19. Profiled with immunoSEQ multiplex PCR; TCRdb holds only in-frame clones, not every one. The table shows over 150,000 clones, with about 86% occurring only once. The sample taken for sequencing was peripheral blood. Every receptor here comes from a middle-aged man with active or convalescent COVID-19.

V is TRBV11-1 and J is TRBJ2-3; D is perhaps TRBD1 (6 bases). Germline assignment: CDR1 SGHAT and CDR2 FQDESV (reference sequence). The V gene lost 5 bases and the J gene lost 0 bases, with 15 bases spanning the gap. The CDR3 extends over 16 amino acids. Written as DNA, the CDR3 is TGTGCCAGCAGCCAAGAACCGGGACAAAGCACAGATACGCAGTATTTT. Its protein is CASSQEPGQSTDTQYF.

This clone was detected only a few times. The V call is TRBV4-1, the J call TRBJ2-1; 9 nucleotides agree with TRBD1. Germline-derived CDR1 and CDR2 are MGHRA and YSYEKL. This CDR3 contains 14 residues. V gave up 1 base and J gave up 7 bases; unmatched junction bases: 2. Here the CDR3 DNA reads TGCGCCAGCAGCCAAGGGGGACAGGGTAATGAGCAGTTCTTC. It codes for CASSQGGQGNEQFF.

V gene TRBV6-5 combines with J gene TRBJ1-2, with 7 bases matching TRBD1. V gave up 6 bases and J gave up 2 bases; unmatched junction bases: 6. This CDR3 has 14 residues. CDR1 and CDR2 (germline): MNHEY, SVGAGI. CDR3: CASSSDRVNYGYTF. The CDR3 nucleotides are TGTGCCAGCAGCTCAGACAGGGTGAACTATGGCTACACCTTC.

The chain employs TRBV30 and TRBJ1-3; weak D call: TRBD1 (6 bases). Germline CDR1 and CDR2: GTSNPN and SVGIG (reference sequence). CDR3 length equals 15 residues. The V gene lost 6 bases and the J gene lost 4 bases, with 19 bases spanning the gap. The CDR3 DNA reads TGTGCCTGCCCCCGGGGGGCAGGGAGAGGAAACACCATATATTTT. It is translated as CACPRGAGRGNTIYF.

This chain joins TRBV25-1 and TRBJ2-4; maybe TRBD1 (6 bases). CDR1 and CDR2 (germline): MGHDK, SYGVNS. Trimming pared 1 base from V and 2 bases from J, leaving 9 bases between. This CDR3 is built from 15 residues. This CDR3 reads CASSELQGSKNIQYF. In nucleotides, the CDR3 is TGTGCCAGCAGTGAATTGCAGGGGTCCAAAAACATTCAGTACTTC.

This chain joins TRBV19 and TRBJ2-2, with D possibly TRBD1 on 5 matching bases. This CDR3 contains 15 residues. V was clipped by 3 bases and J by 1 base, with 9 bases between them. The germline V gene encodes CDR1 LNHDA and CDR2 SQIVND (reference sequence). The CDR3 spells CASSMTDLNTGELFF. The CDR3 DNA reads as TGTGCCAGTAGTATGACAGACCTGAACACCGGGGAGCTGTTTTTT.

The J gene is TRBJ2-1, the V gene TRBV3-1 (or the pseudogene TRBV3-2); TRBD2 agrees at 7 bases. CDR3 length: 17 amino acids. Trimming cost V 2 bases and J 5 bases; bases outside gene matches: 12. The V gene's germline CDR1 is LGHDT and CDR2 YNNKEL (reference sequence). The CDR3 reads CASSQPTWGGGDNEQFF. The DNA of the CDR3 is TGTGCCAGCAGCCAACCCACCTGGGGCGGGGGAGACAATGAGCAGTTCTTC.

This rearrangement joins TRBV28 to TRBJ1-4, with TRBD1 identical over 7 bases. The CDR3 spans 15 residues. V dropped 6 bases and J dropped 8; count of bases not matched to a gene: 12. Germline CDR1 MDHEN, CDR2 SYDVKM. In nucleotides, the CDR3 is TGTGCCAGCAGGCGAGGGACAGCGAAAGGGGAAAAACTGTTTTTT. It translates to CASRRGTAKGEKLFF.